What follows is one T cell receptor (beta chain) and its context. Its antigen is unidentified. The sample is drawn from a study of OX40 agonist ivuxolimab in advanced cancers. General study points: Averaging showed that CD8+ T cells had more expanded clones than CD4+ did.

Libraries were prepared by immunoSEQ multiplex PCR; TCRdb keeps only in-frame clonotypes and omits some of them. This table holds approximately 60,000 clones, about 82% found once. The CDR3 has 14 residues. With V trimmed by 2 bases and J by 11 bases, 10 bases remained unmatched. The germline gives CDR1 GTSNPN, CDR2 SVGIG (reference sequence). This rearrangement joins TRBV30 to TRBJ1-1; TRBD1 agrees at 11 bases. This TCR derives from an adult with an advanced solid tumor such as melanoma, head and neck, liver or kidney cancer. The source was CD4+ or CD8+ T cells sorted from blood, collected in a trial of the OX40 agonist ivuxolimab. The CDR3 DNA reads as TGTGCCTGGAGTATTGGGGACAGGGGGTCTTCCGCTTTCTTT. Translation gives CAWSIGDRGSSAFF.